What follows describes a single T cell receptor (beta chain). Its specificity is unknown. The source of the sample is a study of T cell responses to AZD1222 COVID-19 vaccine. Study-wide results and limits: At 160-218 and 743-854, vaccine-associated CD4 TCRs were dominant, and they spanned spike.

Sequencing was performed with immunoSEQ multiplex PCR; in TCRdb, only in-frame clones are kept and a portion is missing. Of under 150,000 clones listed, approximately 90% are singletons. V dropped 5 bases and J dropped 6 bases, with 11 bases sitting between them. CDR3 length: 13 residues. The germline V gene encodes CDR1 LNHDA and CDR2 SQIVND (reference sequence). This TCR was recovered from an adult who received the AZD1222 COVID-19 vaccine. Source: peripheral blood, taken 28 days after the second AZD1222 dose. The rearrangement links TRBV19 to TRBJ1-5; D is unresolved. The CDR3 DNA reads as TGTGCCAGTAGTCTTCAGCCGGGTCAGCCCCAGCATTTT. Encoded protein: CASSLQPGQPQHF.